This TCR beta chain was obtained from a study of cytomegalovirus exposure and HLA in healthy donors. Study-level background: Around 180 million T cells yielded 90 million to 130 million unique TCR beta sequences, as an earlier analysis found. Study-wide findings and caveats: Sequencing likely produced, as an artifact, a cluster of highly shared sequence variants. Sequences of the TCR beta chain were said to predict the HLA-A and HLA-B alleles of most subjects accurately.

The PCR made use of 60 Vbeta and 13 Jbeta primers. Libraries were prepared by immunoSEQ multiplex PCR; TCRdb keeps only in-frame clonotypes and omits some of them. Found here are over 95,000 clones, 77% of them singletons; the top ten hold roughly 9.8%. CDR3 length equals 13 residues. CDR1 is SGHAT and CDR2 is FQNNGV in the germline V gene. Between the trimmed V and J ends, which lost 5 bases and 7 bases, there was a span of 14 bases. About this clone: Its specificity is not known.

Sequencing was performed on PBMCs. V usage is TRBV11-2 and J usage is TRBJ1-1; the D is unclear. This sequence was found in a man aged 35 to 55 in good health and CMV-seropositive. DNA for the CDR3: TGTGCCAGCAGCCGAATCGTGGGGAGTGAAGCTTTCTTT. It encodes CASSRIVGSEAFF.